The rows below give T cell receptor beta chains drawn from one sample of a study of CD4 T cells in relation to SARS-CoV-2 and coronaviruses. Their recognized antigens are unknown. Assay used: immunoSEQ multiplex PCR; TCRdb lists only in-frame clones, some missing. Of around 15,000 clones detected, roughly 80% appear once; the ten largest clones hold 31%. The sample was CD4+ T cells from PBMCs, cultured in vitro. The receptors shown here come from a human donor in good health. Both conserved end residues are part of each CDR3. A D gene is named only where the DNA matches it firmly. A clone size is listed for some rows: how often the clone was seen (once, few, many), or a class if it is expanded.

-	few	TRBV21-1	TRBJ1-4	CASSRDTNEKLFF	TGTGCCAGCAGCAGGGACACTAATGAAAAACTGTTTTTT
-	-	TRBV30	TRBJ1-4	CAWARSSNEKLFF	TGTGCCTGGGCCAGGAGCTCCAATGAAAAACTGTTTTTT
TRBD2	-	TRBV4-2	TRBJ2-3	CASSQDRRSSGYNTDTQYF	TGTGCCAGCAGCCAAGATCGGCGATCTAGCGGCTATAACACAGATACGCAGTATTTT
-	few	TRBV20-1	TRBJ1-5	CSARVGLAQHF	TGCAGTGCTAGAGTGGGCTTGGCCCAGCATTTT
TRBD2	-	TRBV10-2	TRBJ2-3	CATEEGRAGDTQYF	TGCGCCACGGAGGAGGGGAGGGCAGGAGATACGCAGTATTTT
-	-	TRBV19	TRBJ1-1	CASSIVIEPNTEAFF	TGTGCCAGTAGTATCGTCATAGAACCGAACACTGAAGCTTTCTTT
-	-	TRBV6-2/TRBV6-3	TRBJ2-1	CASSAIGVNEQFF	TGTGCCAGCAGTGCGATTGGGGTAAATGAGCAGTTCTTC
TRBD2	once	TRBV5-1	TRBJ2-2	CASSPGPAGGDTGELFF	TGCGCCAGCAGTCCGGGGCCAGCGGGAGGTGACACCGGGGAGCTGTTTTTT
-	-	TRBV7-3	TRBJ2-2	CASSLGSGGTGELFF	TGTGCCAGCAGCTTAGGCAGTGGGGGCACCGGGGAGCTGTTTTTT
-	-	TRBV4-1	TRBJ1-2	CASSQDFQKGYGYTF	TGCGCCAGCAGCCAAGATTTTCAAAAGGGGTATGGCTACACCTTC
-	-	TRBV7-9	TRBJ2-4	CASSFERDGIQYF	TGTGCCAGCAGCTTTGAACGAGACGGCATTCAGTACTTC
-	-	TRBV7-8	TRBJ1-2	CASGREDYGYTF	TGTGCCAGCGGCAGGGAGGACTATGGCTACACCTTC
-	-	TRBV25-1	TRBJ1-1	CASSDNRLNTEAFF	TGTGCCAGCAGTGATAACAGATTGAACACTGAAGCTTTCTTT
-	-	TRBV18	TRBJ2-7	CASSPGIERVYEQYF	TGTGCCAGCTCACCGGGAATCGAGCGGGTCTACGAGCAGTACTTC
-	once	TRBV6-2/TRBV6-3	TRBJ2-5	CASSLRFETQYF	TGTGCCAGCAGCTTACGTTTCGAGACCCAGTACTTC
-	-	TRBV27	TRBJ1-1	CASSSQGSWTEAFF	TGTGCCAGCAGTTCACAGGGTTCCTGGACTGAAGCTTTCTTT
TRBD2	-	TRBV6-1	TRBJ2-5	CASSEQGGETQYF	TGTGCCAGCAGTGAACAGGGAGGGGAGACCCAGTACTTC